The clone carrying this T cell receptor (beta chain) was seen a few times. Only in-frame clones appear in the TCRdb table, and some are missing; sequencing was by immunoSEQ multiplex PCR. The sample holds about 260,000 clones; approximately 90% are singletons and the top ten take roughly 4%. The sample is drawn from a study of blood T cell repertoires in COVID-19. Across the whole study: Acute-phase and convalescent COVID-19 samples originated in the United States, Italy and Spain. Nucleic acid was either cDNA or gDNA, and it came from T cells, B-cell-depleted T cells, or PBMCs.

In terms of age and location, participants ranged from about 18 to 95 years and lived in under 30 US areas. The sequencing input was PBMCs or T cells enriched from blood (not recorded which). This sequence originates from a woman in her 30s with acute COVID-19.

DNA of the CDR3: TGTGCCAGCAGTGCTAGGAGCGGGACATACAATGAGCAGTTCTTC. It codes for CASSARSGTYNEQFF. This chain links TRBV2 with TRBJ2-1; the D gene is possibly TRBD2 (7 bases). This CDR3 has 15 residues. Germline V gene lookup returns CDR1 SNHLY and CDR2 FYNNEI. Trimming took 4 bases from V and 4 from J, leaving 14 bases between them.